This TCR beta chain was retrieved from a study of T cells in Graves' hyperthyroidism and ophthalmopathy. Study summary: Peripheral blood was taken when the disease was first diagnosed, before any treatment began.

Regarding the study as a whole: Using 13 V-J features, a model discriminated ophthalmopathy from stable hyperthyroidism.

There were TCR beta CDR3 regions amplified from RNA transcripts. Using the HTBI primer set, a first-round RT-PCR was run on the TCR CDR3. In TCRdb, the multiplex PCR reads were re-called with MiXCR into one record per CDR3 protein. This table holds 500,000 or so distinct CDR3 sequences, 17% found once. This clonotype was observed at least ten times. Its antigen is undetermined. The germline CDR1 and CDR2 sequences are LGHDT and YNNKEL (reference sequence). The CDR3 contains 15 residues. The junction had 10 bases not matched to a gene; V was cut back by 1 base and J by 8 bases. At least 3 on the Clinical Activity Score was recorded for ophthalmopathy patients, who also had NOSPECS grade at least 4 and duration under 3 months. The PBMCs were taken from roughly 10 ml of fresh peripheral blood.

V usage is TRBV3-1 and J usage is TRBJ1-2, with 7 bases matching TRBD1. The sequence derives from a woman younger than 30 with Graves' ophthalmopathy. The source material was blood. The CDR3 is CASSQAGGQSGGYTF. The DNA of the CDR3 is TGTGCCAGCAGCCAAGCGGGGGGACAGTCCGGGGGCTACACCTTC.